This T cell receptor (beta chain) was recorded in a study of monozygotic twins with inflammatory bowel disease (dated by TCRdb to 2018 to 2020). Regarding the study in general: In total, 28 monozygotic twin pairs made up the full study: 19 Danish pairs, all IBD-discordant, plus nine German pairs, of which four were IBD-concordant and five were IBD-discordant. Within discordant pairs, disease-associated traits were sought mainly by comparing IBD patients with their genetically identical healthy co-twins. Each individual had, on average, about 151 000 unique TCRalpha sequences and 181 000 unique TCRbeta sequences available for analysis. Overall results and qualifications from the work: Distinction between different T cell subtypes could not be achieved in the analysis. Compared with healthy twins, IBD patients shared fewer clonotypes with other individuals, and the difference was most pronounced in patients with signs of disease activity. No single strong signal or clonotype linked to IBD turned up in the results, so the idea that one exists was not supported. TCRbeta repertoire diversity, by inverse Simpson index, was decreased in IBD patients compared with their healthy co-twins. Background noise and inter-individual variability may have been introduced into the repertoires by the differing immunosuppressive treatments among patients. No difference in repertoire similarity was observed between concordant and discordant twins, possibly owing to limited statistical power.

A roughly 2.5 ml peripheral blood sample was drawn into PAXgene tubes per donor and stored at -80°C. Without T cell sorting, total RNA was isolated from whole blood using the PAXgene blood miRNA kit on an automated QIAcube. Peripheral blood from monozygotic twin pairs concordant or discordant for inflammatory bowel disease was subjected to deep TCRalpha and TCRbeta repertoire profiling with unique molecular barcoding. Smoking habits were recorded for all twin pairs, and each individual was classified as a current, former or never smoker. Library generation was performed with 5' RACE. For each TCR library, approximately 3.5 ug of total RNA was used. For each sample, cDNA synthesis with SMARTScribe reverse transcriptase was split into eight separate reactions. Unique molecular identifiers containing a 6-nucleotide sample barcode were introduced through template switching during cDNA synthesis. Two nested PCRs of approximately 16 and 10 cycles amplified the TCRalpha and TCRbeta cDNA, and bead purification followed each PCR. Before amplification, the cDNA was both treated with uracil DNA-glycosylase and purified with the QIAquick PCR purification kit. The second PCR added Illumina TruSeq-compatible adapters along with sample-specific barcodes. TapeStation and Qubit were used to check library quality and concentration, and about 5.2 ng of each library went into the pool. Pooled libraries were sequenced on an Illumina HiSeq2500 single-index Rapid Run with 2 x 100 bp reads and custom sequencing primers. Turning to the authors' computational methods: PCR and sequencing errors were corrected by UMI-based consensus assembly using MiGEC version 1.2.6. V(D)J alignment, clonotype assembly and CDR3 extraction were performed with MiXCR version 2.1.1. To normalise gene usage, clonotype sharing and MAIT/NKT TCR abundance, the analysis used the top 1000, 10 000 and 20 000 clonotypes per sample. Diversity was computed as the inverse Simpson index with the vegan R package after downsampling to 27 000 UMIs. Paired Mann-Whitney U tests were applied to discordant twin pairs, and Benjamini-Hochberg correction was used for multiple testing. The reads, reprocessed by TCRdb, yield one row per CDR3 protein sequence and no DNA. The V and J calls here are based on TCRdb, not the publication. The sample's table covers fewer than 550,000 distinct CDR3 sequences. In total, the top ten clones hold approximately 2.3% of the sample.

Of note for this clonotype: Its antigen remains undetermined.

Its CDR3 holds 15 amino acids, cysteine through phenylalanine. DNA was not recorded. The germline V gene sets CDR1 to KGHSH and CDR2 to LQKENI. This receptor was obtained from a human donor with ulcerative colitis or Crohn's disease, or a healthy co-twin of an affected twin (not recorded which). Sequencing used blood. In this chain, TRBV18 is recombined with TRBJ2-2; TCRdb's D gene call, TRBD2, goes unchecked for lack of DNA. The CDR3 is CASSPNNAGTGELFF.